Below, one T cell receptor (beta chain) is given with its context. Its binding antigen is unknown. Nothing much larger sits one base from this clone, and base qualities are not available. Unmatched junction bases come to 8, with V trimmed by 4 bases and J by 4 bases. From its cysteine to its phenylalanine, the CDR3 spans 17 amino acids. The read is trimmed to its CDR3 DNA, 51 bases read in frame from base 1. CDR1 and CDR2, per the germline V gene, are SGDLS and YYNGEE. The data stem from a study of blood T cell repertoires in COVID-19 (dated by TCRdb to the early 2020s). In terms of the full investigation: Collaborator samples came from the United States, Italy and Spain and covered acute and convalescent phases of COVID-19. The prospective study material was composed of cDNA or gDNA derived from T cells, B-cell-depleted T cells, or PBMCs. Subjects who had been exposed to COVID-19, were actively infected with it, or had recovered from it provided the deeply sampled blood TCRbeta repertoires that made up the dataset. The repertoires were released in a freely available public database meant as a resource for research on the immune response to SARS-CoV-2. The samples were drawn from two sources: the first 160 participants of the ongoing ImmuneRACE study, and over 950 subjects contributed by 6 global collaborators. A de-identified subject ID, COVID-19 status, age in years and sex were almost always included in the sample metadata. Where HLA class I and class II types were available, the types were taken from metadata supplied by the sample provider, not from assay-based typing. What the study reported, not specific to this receptor: Clinical and demographic metadata were provided uncurated, with the amount varying by source and participant.

Samples from volunteer blood donors who had recovered from COVID-19 were contributed by a second Seattle source. The collaborating institutions used their own protocols to collect whole blood in K2EDTA tubes. Collaborator samples were shipped for TCRbeta analysis as frozen whole blood, isolated PBMCs, or DNA extracted from either sample type. TCRbeta CDR3 regions were amplified from genomic DNA using the immunoSEQ Assay, a bias-controlled multiplex PCR. The original pipeline was this. Nucleated cell counts per sample were estimated from amplification of reference gene primers within the assay. To quantify the absolute abundance of each unique TCRbeta CDR3 rearrangement, sequence reads were collapsed and filtered. For each sample, productive Simpson clonality was calculated by taking the square root of Simpson's diversity index across productive rearrangements. Drawn from immuneACCESS, this table holds only the in-frame rearrangements with V and J called that TCRdb kept. Clones are partly lost; checked studies trace under half to an unresolved V gene and leave the rest unexplained. The V and J calls and clone size are taken from that table; D and trimming were inferred from the DNA. Recorded for this sample are some 240,000 clones; 89% of them occurred a single time. The leading ten clones occupy less than 5% of the sample.

The TCR was taken from a woman aged 35 to 49 who had recovered from COVID-19. Sequencing was done on a sample of peripheral blood. The chain uses TRBV9 and TRBJ2-2; TRBD2 fits 12 bases in the junction. The nucleotides read TGTGCCAGCAGCTCAAGGGGGACTAGCGGGCTCACCGGGGAGCTGTTTTTT. Translated, it reads CASSSRGTSGLTGELFF. Reference TRBV9 and TRBJ2-2 proteins supply the regions before and after the CDR3; the full variable domain is: DSGVTQTPKHLITATGQRVTLRCSPRSGDLSVYWYQQSLDQGLQFLIQYYNGEERAKGNILERFSAQQFPDLHSELNLSSLELGDSALYFCASSSRGTSGLTGELFFGEGSRLTVL.